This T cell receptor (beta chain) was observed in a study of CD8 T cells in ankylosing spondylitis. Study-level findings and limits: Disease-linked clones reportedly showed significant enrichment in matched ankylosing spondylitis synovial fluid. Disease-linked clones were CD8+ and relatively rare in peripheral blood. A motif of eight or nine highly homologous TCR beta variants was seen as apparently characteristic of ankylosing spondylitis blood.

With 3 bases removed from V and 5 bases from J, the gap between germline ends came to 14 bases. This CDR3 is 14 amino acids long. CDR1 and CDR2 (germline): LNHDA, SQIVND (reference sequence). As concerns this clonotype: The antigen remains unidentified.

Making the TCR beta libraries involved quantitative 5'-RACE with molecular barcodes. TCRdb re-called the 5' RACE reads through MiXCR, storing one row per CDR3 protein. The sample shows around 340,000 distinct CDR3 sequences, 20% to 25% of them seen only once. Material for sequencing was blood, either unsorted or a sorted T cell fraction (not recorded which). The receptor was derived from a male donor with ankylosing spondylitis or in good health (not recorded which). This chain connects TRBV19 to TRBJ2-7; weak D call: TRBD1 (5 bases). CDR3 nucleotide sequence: TGTGCCAGTAGTATGTTCGGACAATCTAACGAGCAGTACTTC. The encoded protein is CASSMFGQSNEQYF.